One sample yielded the 10 T cell receptor beta chains listed below, sequenced in a study of radiation and T cells in renal cell carcinoma. Method: immunoSEQ multiplex PCR; TCRdb's copy keeps in-frame clones and lacks some. Of 15,000 or so clones detected, less than 65% appear once; the ten largest clones hold approximately 18%. Described treatment: treatment-naive control, cytoreductive nephrectomy. The source was tumor tissue, collected from a patient whose treatment was nephrectomy without radiotherapy. The source is a man in his sixties with renal cell carcinoma.

For the CDR3, the DNA is TGTGCCAGCAGAGCGACGTCCAGCGGGGGTACTGAAGCTTTCTTT. Encoded protein: CASRATSSGGTEAFF. V gene TRBV6-6 combines with J gene TRBJ1-1; tentative D call: TRBD1 (5 bases). The CDR3 sequence is 15 residues long. V lost 6 bases and J lost 5, with 19 bases in between. The germline CDR1 and CDR2 sequences are MNHNY and SVGAGI (reference sequence).

This clone was detected only a few times. The rearrangement links TRBV9 to TRBJ2-3; D gene unclear. The germline V gene encodes CDR1 SGDLS and CDR2 YYNGEE. The CDR3 spans 14 residues. V shed 0 bases and J shed 0 bases, with 5 bases lying between them. The CDR3 protein is CASSVGASTDTQYF. CDR3 bases: TGTGCCAGCAGCGTAGGGGCGAGCACAGATACGCAGTATTTT.

The chain recombines TRBV28 with TRBJ2-7; 9 nucleotides match TRBD1. Germline-derived CDR1 and CDR2 are MDHEN and SYDVKM. The CDR3 is 17 amino acids. The junction had 17 bases not matched to a gene; V was cut back by 8 bases and J by 3 bases. The CDR3 DNA follows: TGTGCCAGCTCGACCCGGTATTTTGGGACAGGGAACTACGAGCAGTACTTC. As protein: CASSTRYFGTGNYEQYF.

This clone was seen only a few times. The chain links TRBV7-2 to TRBJ2-1, with D possibly being TRBD1 or TRBD2 (6 bases each). The germline CDR1 and CDR2 sequences are SGHTA and FQGNSA. The CDR3 runs 15 residues. V lost 4 bases to trimming and J lost 4 bases, with 14 bases between them. CDR3 sequence (DNA): TGTGCCAGCAGCTCCCAAGGAGGGGGGTACAATGAGCAGTTCTTC. Its protein is CASSSQGGGYNEQFF.

The chain couples TRBV9 to TRBJ2-7, with 10 bases identical to TRBD2. Germline V gene sequence: CDR1 SGDLS, CDR2 YYNGEE. CDR3 length: 14 amino acids. With 4 bases clipped from V and 5 bases from J, the junction kept 6 bases outside the gene matches. CDR3 loop: CASSMSGRADEQYF. The CDR3 DNA is TGTGCCAGCAGCATGAGCGGGAGGGCCGACGAGCAGTACTTC.

The gene calls are TRBV2 and TRBJ1-2; D is perhaps TRBD1 (5 bases). This CDR3 region has 13 residues. Trimming cost V 4 bases and J 8 bases, with 14 bases left between them. Germline CDR1 reads SNHLY; CDR2 reads FYNNEI. The CDR3, as DNA: TGTGCCAGCAGTGTAAACAGGAGGGAGGGCTACACCTTC. This sequence encodes CASSVNRREGYTF.

The chain links TRBV5-6 to TRBJ1-1; D call uncertain. V gave up 0 bases and J gave up 1 base, with 4 bases separating them. The CDR3 length is 13 residues. Germline CDR1 and CDR2: SGHDT and YYEEEE. CDR3 sequence reads: CASSLAENTEAFF. CDR3 DNA sequence: TGTGCCAGCAGCTTGGCCGAGAACACTGAAGCTTTCTTT. The full variable domain, in which reference TRBV5-6 and TRBJ1-1 provide the parts outside the CDR3, is DAGVTQSPTHLIKTRGQQVTLRCSPKSGHDTVSWYQQALGQGPQFIFQYYEEEERQRGNFPDRFSGHQFPNYSSELNVNALLLGDSALYLCASSLAENTEAFFGQGTRLTVV.

The rearrangement uses TRBV7-2 and TRBJ2-5; the D gene could be TRBD1 or TRBD2 (5 bases each). The CDR3 extends over 13 amino acids. The V and J ends lost 4 bases and 6 bases respectively, with 12 bases between them. Germline CDR1 SGHTA, CDR2 FQGNSA. CDR3 in amino acids: CASSSRDAQTQYF. CDR3 nucleotide sequence: TGTGCCAGCAGCTCCCGGGACGCTCAGACCCAGTACTTC.

The chain is built from TRBV6-5 and TRBJ1-2, with unresolved D. The CDR3 length is 14 residues. V was pared by 7 bases and J by 5 bases, with 17 bases between. From germline, CDR1 is MNHEY and CDR2 SVGAGI. The CDR3 nucleotides read TGTGCCAGCATCGGACGTCGGAACCTTTATGGCTACACCTTC. This translates into CASIGRRNLYGYTF.

The J gene is TRBJ2-2, the V gene TRBV6-1, with D perhaps TRBD1 (5 bases). The V end lost 5 bases, the J end lost 2 bases, and 12 bases lay between the germline ends. Germline V gene data show CDR1 as MNHNS and CDR2 as SASEGT. This CDR3 has 15 amino acids. Here the CDR3 reads CASSFRQSNTGELFF. CDR3 nucleotides: TGTGCCAGCAGTTTTAGACAGTCAAACACCGGGGAGCTGTTTTTT.